One sample yielded the 22 T cell receptor beta chains listed below, sequenced in a study of blood T cell repertoires in COVID-19. The protocol was immunoSEQ multiplex PCR, while the TCRdb copy is restricted to in-frame clones and leaves out a portion. Altogether fewer than 700,000 clones are present, roughly nine tenths being singletons, with the ten largest covering roughly 7.4%. Sequenced: peripheral blood. These TCRs come from a woman in her forties or fifties with COVID-19, enrolled during active disease.

The chain links TRBV6-5 to TRBJ1-2; D possibly corresponds to TRBD1 (6 bases). V gave up 7 bases and J gave up 8 bases, with 17 bases separating them. The CDR3 contains 13 residues. Germline CDR1 and CDR2: MNHEY and SVGAGI. CDR3 sequence reads: CASTERGGDGYTF. The DNA for the CDR3 is TGTGCCAGCACCGAAAGAGGGGGGGACGGCTACACCTTC.

The chain couples TRBV4-2 to TRBJ1-3, with D unresolved. The CDR3 runs 15 residues. The V and J ends lost 0 bases and 2 bases respectively, with 8 bases between them. Per germline, CDR1 LGHNA and CDR2 YNFKEQ. The CDR3 spells CASSQEEGTGNTIYF. CDR3 DNA sequence: TGTGCCAGCAGCCAAGAGGAGGGAACTGGAAACACCATATATTTT.

The chain recombines TRBV12-5 with TRBJ2-5; TRBD2 is a possible D gene (6 bases). CDR3 length: 14 amino acids. The germline V gene encodes CDR1 LGHNT and CDR2 FRNRAP. Trimming stripped 6 bases from V and 5 bases from J, with 16 bases between. CDR3: CASGPGRSAETQYF. CDR3 nucleotide sequence: TGTGCTAGTGGGCCGGGGAGGAGTGCGGAGACCCAGTACTTC.

V is TRBV9 and J is TRBJ2-3, with TRBD2 matching over 11 bases. The CDR3 runs 18 residues. The ends lost 4 bases at V and 1 base at J; junction bases unmatched: 11. CDR1 is SGDLS and CDR2 is YYNGEE in the germline V gene. The CDR3 sequence: CASSRMVAGGLGTDTQYF. The CDR3 nucleotides are TGTGCCAGCAGCCGCATGGTAGCGGGGGGGCTCGGCACAGATACGCAGTATTTT. Full variable domain (remainder filled in from reference TRBV9 and TRBJ2-3): DSGVTQTPKHLITATGQRVTLRCSPRSGDLSVYWYQQSLDQGLQFLIQYYNGEERAKGNILERFSAQQFPDLHSELNLSSLELGDSALYFCASSRMVAGGLGTDTQYFGPGTRLTVL.

The rearrangement links TRBV9 to TRBJ1-1; D uncertain. This CDR3 spans 12 amino acids. V shed 6 bases and J shed 5 bases, with 11 bases lying between them. CDR1 SGDLS and CDR2 YYNGEE come from the germline V gene. Here the CDR3 DNA reads TGTGCCAGCACTCCCCCCGGGACTGAAGCTTTCTTT. It yields the protein CASTPPGTEAFF. Drawing the rest from reference TRBV9 and TRBJ1-1, the complete variable domain is DSGVTQTPKHLITATGQRVTLRCSPRSGDLSVYWYQQSLDQGLQFLIQYYNGEERAKGNILERFSAQQFPDLHSELNLSSLELGDSALYFCASTPPGTEAFFGQGTRLTVV.

This clone was observed once. The V and J genes are TRBV7-9 and TRBJ2-7; tentatively, D is TRBD2 (6 bases). This CDR3 has 15 amino acids. Germline V lookup: CDR1 SEHNR, CDR2 FQNEAQ (reference sequence). The germline V and J ends were trimmed by 4 bases and 3 bases, with 16 bases remaining between them. The CDR3 nucleotides read TGTGCCAGCAGCTCCACCGGGACTCCTGACTACGAGCAGTACTTC. The encoded protein is CASSSTGTPDYEQYF.

The chain links TRBV18 to TRBJ1-4, with 7 bases fitting TRBD1. There are 17 residues in the CDR3. From germline, CDR1 is KGHSH and CDR2 LQKENI. The V and J ends lost 8 bases and 7 bases, in that order; junction bases with no gene match: 19. CDR3 protein: CASATAQQGTFGEKLFF. As DNA, the CDR3 is TGTGCCAGCGCCACGGCGCAACAGGGGACCTTTGGTGAAAAACTGTTTTTT.

The rearrangement links TRBV7-9 to TRBJ1-2, with D maybe TRBD1 (6 bases). This CDR3 spans 16 amino acids. The V end lost 1 base, the J end lost 5 bases, and 17 bases lay between the germline ends. Looked up from germline, CDR1 is SEHNR and CDR2 is FQNEAQ (reference sequence). The CDR3 here is CASSLESLTGTYGYTF. The CDR3 bases are TGTGCCAGCAGCTTAGAGTCCCTGACAGGAACATATGGCTACACCTTC.

This chain uses TRBV30 with TRBJ2-3, with 9 positions matching TRBD2. CDR1 GTSNPN and CDR2 SVGIG come from the germline V gene (reference sequence). The V and J ends lost 3 bases and 3 bases, in that order; junction bases with no gene match: 7. The CDR3 is made up of 15 amino acids. The CDR3 nucleotides read TGTGCCTGGAGAAGGCGGGGGGGCGGGACAGATACGCAGTATTTT. Translation gives CAWRRRGGGTDTQYF.

The rearrangement joins TRBV30 to TRBJ1-6, with a weak D call TRBD1 (5 bases). Looked up from germline, CDR1 is GTSNPN and CDR2 is SVGIG (reference sequence). There are 13 residues in the CDR3. Trimming took 4 bases from V and 6 from J, leaving 10 bases between them. The DNA of the CDR3 is TGTGCCTGGAAAAGGGGCTTTAATTCACCCCTCCACTTT. It yields the protein CAWKRGFNSPLHF.

V is TRBV18 and J is TRBJ2-2, with 9 bases matching TRBD1. The CDR3 has 14 amino acids. CDR1 is KGHSH and CDR2 is LQKENI in the germline V gene. With V trimmed by 3 bases and J by 7 bases, 3 bases remained unmatched. The CDR3 reads CASSPDRGRGELFF. The CDR3 bases are TGTGCCAGCTCACCGGACAGGGGACGCGGGGAGCTGTTTTTT.

This CDR3 reads CASRQMASGGHEQFF. Here the CDR3 DNA reads TGCGCCAGCCGCCAGATGGCTAGCGGGGGACATGAGCAGTTCTTC. This rearrangement joins TRBV5-1 to TRBJ2-1, with 10 bases fitting TRBD2. V shed 7 bases and J 8 bases; nucleotides not matched to a gene: 12. The length of the CDR3 is 15 residues. Germline CDR1 reads SGHRS; CDR2 reads YFSETQ.

The V and J genes are TRBV6-1 and TRBJ1-1, with TRBD1 matching 12 bases. Germline CDR1 is MNHNS and CDR2 is SASEGT. The ends lost 3 bases at V and 10 bases at J; junction bases unmatched: 3. The CDR3 extends over 13 amino acids. CDR3: CASSDRDRGRAFF. The CDR3 bases are TGTGCCAGCAGTGACCGGGACAGGGGGCGAGCTTTCTTT.

In regard to this clone: Other nucleotide sequences in the sample specify the same CDR3. This chain joins TRBV12-3 or TRBV12-4 and TRBJ1-2; no clear D gene. Deletions cut 3 bases from V and 6 bases from J, with 8 bases between. The CDR3 runs to 12 residues. The CDR3 here is CASSFGRDGYTF. As DNA, the CDR3 is TGTGCCAGCAGTTTTGGGCGGGATGGCTACACCTTC.

The V and J genes are TRBV3-1 (or the pseudogene TRBV3-2) and TRBJ1-2; TRBD1 aligns across 7 bases. CDR1 is LGHDT, CDR2 YNNKEL, per germline (reference sequence). V gave up 4 bases and J gave up 1 base; unmatched junction bases: 9. This CDR3 spans 16 amino acids. CDR3 DNA sequence: TGTGCCAGCAGCCCAGGGGCAGGGGGGAATAACTATGGCTACACCTTC. This encodes CASSPGAGGNNYGYTF.

The rearrangement uses TRBV10-3 and TRBJ1-2, with no clear D. The V end was cut by 2 bases, the J end by 3 bases, with 13 bases between. The length of the CDR3 is 15 residues. Germline V gene lookup returns CDR1 ENHRY and CDR2 SYGVKD. The CDR3 reads CAISENGREDYGYTF. The CDR3 coding sequence is TGTGCCATCAGTGAGAATGGGCGGGAGGACTATGGCTACACCTTC.

This chain connects TRBV27 to TRBJ1-1; D call uncertain. V shed 5 bases and J shed 2 bases, with 24 bases lying between them. This CDR3 spans 18 amino acids. Germline loops: CDR1 MNHEY, CDR2 SMNVEV (reference sequence). As DNA, the CDR3 is TGTGCCAGCAGTCCTCTCGGCCGGGTAGGAGGGCTAAACACTGAAGCTTTCTTT. It encodes CASSPLGRVGGLNTEAFF.

V gene TRBV7-7 combines with J gene TRBJ2-5, with 11 positions matching TRBD1. J was trimmed by 9 bases and V by 3 bases; bases with no gene match: 6. CDR1 and CDR2 (germline): SSHAT, FNYEAQ (reference sequence). CDR3 length equals 14 residues. The CDR3 DNA is TGTGCCAGCAGCTTGGACAGGGGGCGCGTGGCCCAGTACTTC. Its translation: CASSLDRGRVAQYF. The complete variable domain, with remaining parts taken from reference TRBV7-7 and TRBJ2-5, reads GAGVSQSPRYKVTKRGQDVTLRCDPISSHATLYWYQQALGQGPEFLTYFNYEAQPDKSGLPSDRFSAERPEGSISTLTIQRTEQRDSAMYRCASSLDRGRVAQYFGPGTRLLVL.

The rearrangement uses TRBV6-1 and TRBJ1-1; possible D gene TRBD1, 6 bases. Germline V gene sequence: CDR1 MNHNS, CDR2 SASEGT. V lost 0 bases and J lost 0, with 8 bases in between. The CDR3 totals 15 residues. The CDR3 DNA reads TGTGCCAGCAGTGAAGCGCAGGGGCTGAACACTGAAGCTTTCTTT. Translating gives CASSEAQGLNTEAFF.

The gene calls are TRBV5-1 and TRBJ2-3; 12 bases are shared with TRBD2. The ends lost 6 bases at V and 6 bases at J; junction bases unmatched: 14. The CDR3 length is 17 residues. CDR1 is SGHRS and CDR2 is YFSETQ in the germline V gene. CDR3 protein: CASTQTSGGPLTDTQYF. The CDR3 DNA reads as TGCGCCAGCACCCAGACTAGCGGGGGCCCTCTTACCGATACGCAGTATTTT.

This chain joins TRBV6-5 and TRBJ1-1, with D uncertain. The germline gives CDR1 MNHEY, CDR2 SVGAGI. Deletions cut 7 bases from V and 11 bases from J, with 17 bases between. The CDR3 covers 12 residues. CDR3 residues: CASIVNDVSAFF. CDR3 sequence (DNA): TGTGCCAGCATAGTGAATGATGTATCGGCTTTCTTT.

The CDR3: CASSLVEGNTSGNTIYF. The DNA for the CDR3 is TGTGCCAGCAGCTTAGTCGAGGGCAACACGTCGGGAAACACCATATATTTT. The chain links TRBV7-7 to TRBJ1-3; D call uncertain. Deletions cut 1 base from V and 4 bases from J, with 17 bases between. The CDR3 contains 17 residues. Germline-derived CDR1 and CDR2 are SSHAT and FNYEAQ (reference sequence).